This T cell receptor (beta chain) was sequenced during a study of graft-versus-host responses after intestinal transplantation. Concerning this clone: The antigen is unknown.

Assay: immunoSEQ multiplex PCR; the TCRdb copy retains only in-frame clones and omits some. The table has about 90,000 clones, approximately 92% seen once. The CDR3 loop spans 14 amino acids. Germline CDR1 SGHRS, CDR2 YFSETQ. Deletions cut 2 bases from V and 6 bases from J, with 14 bases between. This TCR derives from a human donor who received an intestinal transplant. The input for sequencing was unstimulated CD8+ T cells sorted from spleen or lymph node cells, taken before intestinal transplant. J is TRBJ1-2 and V is TRBV5-1; D perhaps matches TRBD1 (6 bases). CDR3 sequence: CASSLEQGWDGYTF. The CDR3 DNA follows: TGCGCCAGCAGCTTAGAACAGGGCTGGGATGGCTACACCTTC.